The next 10 T cell receptor beta chains were all read from a single sample in a study of T cell changes during pregnancy in multiple sclerosis. Libraries were prepared by immunoSEQ multiplex PCR; TCRdb keeps only in-frame clonotypes and omits some of them. The table lists 47,000 or so clones, about 94% of them singletons, with roughly 0.5% in the top ten. This specimen was CD4+ T cells from peripheral blood mononuclear cells, taken in the first trimester of pregnancy. These receptor sequences come from a female donor with multiple sclerosis, enrolled in a pregnancy study.

Remarks on this clone: One end of the junction fails to match germline, which may point to a read error. The chain recombines TRBV7-7 with TRBJ2-5; no clear D. The CDR3 is 13 amino acids. CDR1 is SSHAT, CDR2 FNYEAQ, per germline (reference sequence). CDR3 sequence reads: CASSFQVSETQYF. The CDR3 nucleotides read TGTGCTAGCAGCTTTCAGGTCTCGGAGACCCAGTACTTC. Filled out from reference TRBV7-7 and TRBJ2-5, the complete variable domain reads GAGVSQSPRYKVTKRGQDVTLRCDPISSHATLYWYQQALGQGPEFLTYFNYEAQPDKSGLPSDRFSAERPEGSISTLTIQRTEQRDSAMYRCASSFQVSETQYFGPGTRLLVL.

V is TRBV5-1 and J is TRBJ1-6; TRBD1 matches at 8 bases. The CDR3 has 14 residues. Germline CDR1 SGHRS, CDR2 YFSETQ. V lost 4 bases, J lost 7 bases, and 4 bases stayed unmatched. DNA for the CDR3: TGCGCCAGCAGCGTGGACAGGGTAAATTCACCCCTCCACTTT. Amino acids: CASSVDRVNSPLHF.

The chain is built from TRBV19 and TRBJ1-2; tentatively, D is TRBD1 (6 bases). V was trimmed by 7 bases and J by 7 bases, leaving 19 bases between them. CDR3 length: 14 residues. The germline V gene has CDR1 LNHDA and CDR2 SQIVND (reference sequence). As DNA, the CDR3 is TGTGCCAGTACCTACACAGGGAGCAGTGGTGGCTACACCTTC. Protein product: CASTYTGSSGGYTF.

The chain has TRBV15 and TRBJ1-1, with D hard to call. CDR1 is LNHNV, CDR2 YYDKDF, per germline (reference sequence). Trimming cost V 1 base and J 5 bases, with 5 bases left between them. This CDR3 has 12 amino acids. In nucleotides, the CDR3 is TGTGCCACCAGCAGAGCCGGGACTGAAGCTTTCTTT. Its translation: CATSRAGTEAFF. The full variable domain, rest sourced from reference TRBV15 and TRBJ1-1, is DAMVIQNPRYQVTQFGKPVTLSCSQTLNHNVMYWYQQKSSQAPKLLFHYYDKDFNNEADTPDNFQSRRPNTSFCFLDIRSPGLGDTAMYLCATSRAGTEAFFGQGTRLTVV.

The V gene is TRBV29-1, the J gene TRBJ2-4; the match to TRBD1 covers 11 bases. V lost 7 bases, J lost 8 bases, and 13 bases stayed unmatched. The CDR3 is made up of 15 amino acids. The germline CDR1 and CDR2 sequences are SQVTM and ANQGSEA. Here the CDR3 reads CSDTTRTGGMDIQYF. The CDR3 nucleotides read TGCAGCGATACTACCCGGACAGGGGGCATGGACATTCAGTACTTC.

This clone was detected only once. The chain employs TRBV5-5 and TRBJ2-3; 11 nucleotides match TRBD2. V dropped 3 bases and J dropped 1; count of bases not matched to a gene: 1. Germline loops: CDR1 SGHKS, CDR2 YYEKEE (reference sequence). CDR3 length equals 15 residues. This CDR3 is CASSSTSGGTDTQYF. The CDR3 bases are TGTGCCAGCAGCTCGACTAGCGGGGGCACAGATACGCAGTATTTT.

The chain uses TRBV6-5 and TRBJ1-1, with 8 bases aligning to TRBD1. Losses at the gene ends were 2 bases for V and 11 bases for J; bases not matched to a gene: 13. Germline CDR1 reads MNHEY; CDR2 reads SVGAGI. The CDR3 is 15 residues long. CDR3 loop: CASSYPSGQGGSAFF. For the CDR3, the DNA is TGTGCCAGCAGTTACCCCTCTGGACAGGGTGGGTCGGCTTTCTTT.

The chain recombines TRBV10-2 with TRBJ2-5; a possible D gene is TRBD2 (6 bases). The CDR3 is made up of 12 amino acids. With 2 bases removed from V and 5 bases from J, the gap between germline ends came to 6 bases. CDR1 is WSHSY and CDR2 is SAAADI in the germline V gene. The CDR3 reads CASSERGETQYF. The DNA for the CDR3 is TGCGCCAGCAGTGAGCGGGGGGAGACCCAGTACTTC.

The CDR3 DNA follows: TGTGCCAGCAGCGTAGACGCGGACAGGGGAGGGGATACGCAGTATTTT. Its translation is CASSVDADRGGDTQYF. The V call is TRBV9, the J call TRBJ2-3; 9 bases are shared with TRBD1. V was pared by 0 bases and J by 6 bases, with 8 bases of the junction left unmatched. Germline CDR1 is SGDLS and CDR2 is YYNGEE. This CDR3 region has 16 residues. Looking up the rest from reference TRBV9 and TRBJ2-3 gives the full variable domain: DSGVTQTPKHLITATGQRVTLRCSPRSGDLSVYWYQQSLDQGLQFLIQYYNGEERAKGNILERFSAQQFPDLHSELNLSSLELGDSALYFCASSVDADRGGDTQYFGPGTRLTVL.

This clone was picked up a small number of times. The V gene is TRBV6-4, the J gene TRBJ1-3; D ambiguous. Germline V gene data show CDR1 as MRHNA and CDR2 as SNTAGT. The CDR3 spans 15 residues. V shed 3 bases and J shed 0 bases, with 9 bases lying between them. Written as DNA, the CDR3 is TGTGCCAGCAGTGAAGAGGACTTCTCTGGAAACACCATATATTTT. This gives the protein CASSEEDFSGNTIYF.